This T cell receptor (beta chain) was captured by sequencing in a study of T cell repertoires in ileal Crohn's disease (dated 2019 in TCRdb). A note on the overall study: The median duration of disease was 6 to 10 years, and at the time of surgery roughly 38% of patients were active smokers. Surgery was performed for a complication in all patients, with stricturing disease in 61% and penetrating disease in roughly 39%. Roughly half of the patients were given postoperative therapy, with some 17 on anti-TNF agents and about ten on thiopurines. M6 samples were neoterminal ileum biopsies taken at postoperative colonoscopy. A prospective multicentre cohort supplied the 55 to 65 Crohn's disease patients whose TCR repertoires were analysed. The study ran alongside a multicentre cohort designed to identify predictors of early endoscopic recurrence after ileocolonic resection. Endoscopic postoperative recurrence was defined by a Rutgeerts score above i0. A total of around 150 mucosal samples from 57 patients were sequenced, with samples obtained at several locations on the surgical specimen and at postoperative endoscopy. What the research found in general, with its limitations: A significantly higher proportion of clonal expansions was observed in active smokers at surgery than in non-smokers (about 25% vs 20%, p=0.02). Only a subgroup of patients, of unstated size, had their mucosal CD4 and CD8 T cells sorted and sequenced. Endoscopic recurrence was linked to a higher percentage of high-frequency clones at surgery, and recurrence occurred in every patient whose clonality exceeded 26.8% (18/57). Postoperative endoscopy timing varied within the first year after surgery, with a median delay of 6.9 months. More high-frequency clones were carried by sorted CD8 T cells than by CD4 T cells, suggesting that mucosal expansions were mainly CD8.

Taken from cysteine to phenylalanine, the CDR3 has 16 residues. Only CDR3 DNA remains: 48 bases, in frame from the first base. Taken with the paper, the label for time point translates to: neoterminal ileum biopsy at postoperative endoscopy, about 6 months after surgery. Eligible patients were adults with ileal or ileocolonic Crohn's disease who had an indication for ileocolonic resection. Whole ileal mucosal biopsies were stored frozen at -80°C before DNA extraction. Genomic DNA was extracted from frozen whole biopsies with a TRizol-based method and quantified on a NanoDrop 2000 spectrophotometer. This clone came up once. The antigen it recognizes is unknown. No per-base quality is available; no much larger clone lies one base away. Around 0.45 micrograms of biopsy DNA per sample were submitted for commercial TCRB immunosequencing. CDR3 regions were amplified from genomic DNA by Adaptive Biotechnology using a two-step, amplification bias-controlled multiplex PCR. In the first PCR, primers covered every V and J gene segment, and in the second PCR, barcodes and Illumina adapters were added. CDR3 libraries were sequenced on an Illumina instrument. As for the original processing: Analysis combined the vendor-provided pipelines with custom analysis of raw data in R/Bioconductor under R version 3.3.0. Clonality, which ranges from 0 to 1, was calculated as the inverse of the normalised Shannon entropy across all productive clones. High-frequency clones were defined as the share of the repertoire taken up by the top 100 clones, keeping only clones that passed a 95% confidence test. The Simpson index measured repertoire diversity, and the Morisita-Horn index measured overlap between samples. As stored in TCRdb, this immuneACCESS dataset retains in-frame rearrangements with V and J assigned. A fraction of the clones does not appear; measured against another copy, unresolved V genes explain less than half of the discrepancy, and the remainder lacks a known reason. V and J calls and clone size are those listed in that table; D and trimming were worked out from the DNA. The sample records some 60,000 clones, 85% to 90% of which are singletons. In total, the top ten clones hold around 2.1% of the sample.

Sample: ileal tissue. The TCR sequence derives from an adult with Crohn's disease. Recombination connected TRBV21-1 to TRBJ2-3; the D call TRBD2 from the table was never checked on the DNA. TRBV21-1 is assigned pseudogene status. The nucleotides read TGTGCCAGCAGCAAACTTTCACTAGCGGGCACAGATACGCAGTATTTT. Its product reads: CASSKLSLAGTDTQYF.